This T cell receptor beta chain was captured by sequencing in a study of blood T cell repertoires in COVID-19. Study-wide background: T cells, B-cell-depleted T cells, or PBMCs supplied cDNA or gDNA.

This clone has just one count. In the original workflow: Amplification with reference gene primers provided the estimates of nucleated cell counts. The repertoire was sequenced with immunoSEQ multiplex PCR; TCRdb's copy has only in-frame clones and lacks some. V, J and clone size are those of that table, while D and trimming were read from the DNA. The table shows 240,000 or so clones, with around 90% occurring only once. Germline V gene data show CDR1 as LNHNV and CDR2 as YYDKDF (reference sequence). The CDR3 spans 12 residues. V was pared by 1 base and J by 4 bases, with 5 bases between. Sequencing input: peripheral blood. The V and J genes are TRBV15 and TRBJ2-7; D is uncertain. This sequence originates from a man aged 55 to 69 who had recovered from COVID-19. CDR3 sequence reads: CATSRGTYEQYF. CDR3 DNA sequence: TGTGCCACCAGCAGAGGAACATACGAGCAGTACTTC. The full variable domain, in which reference TRBV15 and TRBJ2-7 provide the parts outside the CDR3, is DAMVIQNPRYQVTQFGKPVTLSCSQTLNHNVMYWYQQKSSQAPKLLFHYYDKDFNNEADTPDNFQSRRPNTSFCFLDIRSPGLGDTAMYLCATSRGTYEQYFGPGTRLTVT.